This TCR beta chain is from a study of cytomegalovirus exposure and HLA in healthy donors. Trimming removed 4 bases from V and 5 bases from J, with 14 bases in between. The CDR3 length is 13 residues. The V gene's germline CDR1 is GTSNPN and CDR2 SVGIG (reference sequence). Overall study findings and caveats: CMV serostatus was the only immune exposure information that was available. The study put under 200 TCR beta chains on its list as cytomegalovirus-associated.

PCR amplification relied on 60 Vbeta primers (plus 13 Jbeta primers). Clones were read by immunoSEQ multiplex PCR, and TCRdb kept only the in-frame ones, dropping some. The sample contains 100,000 to 150,000 clones, around 67% of which appear only once. In the case of this clone: Its antigen remains unidentified.

This chain uses TRBV30 with TRBJ2-5; D is undetermined. This TCR was sampled from a man aged 60 to 69 in good health and CMV-seropositive. Source material: PBMCs. Here the CDR3 reads CAWTLASKETQYF. Written as DNA, the CDR3 is TGTGCCTGGACGTTAGCTTCTAAGGAGACCCAGTACTTC.